Listed below are T cell receptor beta chains from one sample, sequenced in a study of molecular identifiers for immune sequencing clone quantification. TCRdb independently ran MiXCR on the PCR reads; one entry per CDR3 protein. This table holds hundreds of thousands of distinct CDR3 sequences, 20% to 25% found once. The sample taken for sequencing was naive CD8+ T cells from blood, with Jurkat cell RNA spiked in. Receptors originate from a human donor in good health. Some libraries in this study had Jurkat cell RNA spiked in. Each CDR3 is given with its conserved first and last residue. A D gene is named only where the DNA matches it firmly. Expanded clones get a size class; other rows say once, few or many, or leave the size out.

size	D	V	J	CDR3	DNA
-	-	TRBV7-2	TRBJ1-2	CASSPLTDFYGYTF	TGTGCCAGCAGCCCTTTGACAGATTTCTATGGCTACACCTTC
-	-	TRBV4-1	TRBJ2-3	CASSHPGTQASTDTQYF	TGCGCCAGCAGCCATCCCGGGACGCAAGCTAGCACAGATACGCAGTATTTT
-	-	TRBV20-1	TRBJ1-5	CSARGEPGDSNQPQHF	TGCAGTGCTAGGGGAGAGCCGGGAGACAGCAATCAGCCCCAGCATTTT
many	-	TRBV7-2	TRBJ2-1	CASSLVTGIEQFF	TGTGCCAGCAGCTTAGTAACCGGGATTGAGCAGTTCTTC
many	-	TRBV5-1	TRBJ2-7	CASSPQIPDGPGSYEQYF	TGCGCCAGCAGCCCACAAATTCCGGACGGTCCGGGGTCCTACGAGCAGTACTTC
many	-	TRBV20-1	TRBJ1-4	CSARDYDSFNEKLFF	TGCAGTGCTAGAGATTATGACAGCTTTAATGAAAAACTGTTTTTT
many	TRBD1	TRBV28	TRBJ2-3	CASSFSPGGVPDTQYF	TGTGCCAGCAGTTTCTCCCCAGGGGGCGTCCCAGATACGCAGTATTTT
many	-	TRBV7-9	TRBJ1-1	CASSLAQGTEAFF	TGTGCCAGCAGCTTAGCGCAGGGGACTGAAGCTTTCTTT
many	-	TRBV6-6	TRBJ2-3	CASATVYSTDTQYF	TGTGCCAGTGCGACAGTATATAGCACAGATACGCAGTATTTT
many	-	TRBV4-2	TRBJ2-7	CASSQNSGSPYEQYF	TGTGCCAGCAGCCAAAATTCAGGGAGCCCCTACGAGCAGTACTTC
many	TRBD2	TRBV27	TRBJ2-3	CASSPHSLAGVADTQYF	TGTGCCAGCAGCCCTCATTCACTAGCGGGAGTGGCAGATACGCAGTATTTT
many	-	TRBV7-9	TRBJ1-3	CASSLSSGNTIYF	TGTGCCAGCAGCTTGAGCTCTGGAAACACCATATATTTT
many	-	TRBV16	TRBJ2-6	CASSQSSGANVLTF	TGTGCCAGCAGCCAAAGCTCTGGGGCCAACGTCCTGACTTTC
many	-	TRBV4-1	TRBJ2-1	CASSQDNTGELNNEQFF	TGCGCCAGCAGCCAAGATAATACGGGGGAGTTGAACAATGAGCAGTTCTTC
-	-	TRBV5-3	TRBJ2-7	CAAPRGRVSCEQYF	TGTGCCGCCCCGCGAGGCAGGGTATCCTGCGAGCAGTACTTC
many	-	TRBV20-1	TRBJ1-4	CSARDPGTTNEKLFF	TGCAGTGCTAGAGATCCCGGGACAACTAATGAAAAACTGTTTTTT
many	TRBD1	TRBV5-4	TRBJ2-7	CASSLQQGVYEQYF	TGTGCCAGCAGCTTACAACAGGGGGTCTACGAGCAGTACTTC
many	-	TRBV7-2	TRBJ2-4	CASSLQSFHVIQYF	TGTGCCAGCAGCTTACAGAGTTTTCATGTCATTCAGTACTTC
many	-	TRBV5-1	TRBJ2-1	CASMSTGLSEQFF	TGCGCCAGCATGTCGACAGGTCTGAGTGAGCAGTTCTTC
-	-	TRBV3-2	TRBJ2-7	CASSLIKGSRDRYEQYF	TGTGCCAGCAGCCTTATCAAAGGGTCCCGGGACAGGTACGAGCAGTACTTC
-	-	TRBV20-1	TRBJ1-2	CSAIINYGYTF	TGCAGTGCCATTATTAACTATGGCTACACCTTC
many	TRBD2	TRBV5-4	TRBJ2-7	CASSSGLAGVEQYF	TGTGCCAGCAGCTCGGGACTAGCGGGAGTCGAGCAGTACTTC
many	TRBD2	TRBV9	TRBJ2-3	CASSGNTGGSSASTDTQYF	TGTGCCAGCAGTGGTAATACGGGAGGATCATCAGCTAGCACAGATACGCAGTATTTT